One and the same sample provided the 10 T cell receptor beta chains below, sequenced in a study of shared clonotypes between healthy human individuals. Some clones are missing from TCRdb's copy, which holds only in-frame ones; the method was immunoSEQ multiplex PCR. The sample yields approximately 440,000 clones, roughly 80% seen once. Source material: PBMCs. Source of these receptors: a woman between 40 and 55 years old in good health. Some clones in this sample may be carry-over from other donors' samples.

This chain connects TRBV30 to TRBJ2-3, with unresolved D. In germline, CDR1 is GTSNPN, CDR2 SVGIG (reference sequence). This CDR3 comprises 14 residues. The germline V and J ends were trimmed by 2 bases and 8 bases, with 17 bases remaining between them. CDR3 bases: TGTGCCTGGAGTATCAGCGTTGGCCCCCGTACGCAGTATTTT. Translated, it gives CAWSISVGPRTQYF.

As for this clone: The same CDR3 arises from other DNA sequences in this sample as well. This rearrangement joins TRBV10-3 to TRBJ1-1, with a tentative D call TRBD1 (5 bases). This CDR3 comprises 13 residues. Germline V lookup: CDR1 ENHRY, CDR2 SYGVKD. V was trimmed by 0 bases and J by 4 bases, leaving 6 bases between them. The DNA of the CDR3 is TGTGCCATCAGTGAGTCCGGGGGCACTGAAGCTTTCTTT. Translated: CAISESGGTEAFF.

The chain links TRBV7-9 to TRBJ2-1; the match to TRBD1 covers 7 bases. Germline values: CDR1 SEHNR, CDR2 FQNEAQ (reference sequence). Trimming removed 4 bases from V and 2 bases from J; junction bases left unmatched: 2. The length of the CDR3 is 14 residues. The CDR3 sequence is CASSYRGPYNEQFF. The CDR3 nucleotides are TGTGCCAGCAGCTACAGGGGCCCCTACAATGAGCAGTTCTTC.

There are a few counts of this clone. The chain combines TRBV30 with TRBJ2-3; 9 bases map to TRBD1. Germline lookup yields CDR1 GTSNPN and CDR2 SVGIG (reference sequence). Trimming removed 0 bases from V and 2 bases from J; junction bases left unmatched: 6. CDR3 length: 16 residues. This CDR3 is CAWSVVGQGITDTQYF. CDR3 bases: TGTGCCTGGAGTGTGGTAGGACAGGGGATCACAGATACGCAGTATTTT.

V gene TRBV5-1 combines with J gene TRBJ2-1, with TRBD2 matching over 14 bases. The germline CDR1 and CDR2 sequences are SGHRS and YFSETQ. This CDR3 contains 16 residues. V shed 4 bases, J shed 7 bases, and the junction held 7 bases outside the gene matches. As DNA, the CDR3 is TGCGCCAGCAGCCACGATGGACTAGCGGGAGGTAATGAGCAGTTCTTC. Its translation is CASSHDGLAGGNEQFF.

V and J are TRBV6-5 and TRBJ2-7; a weak D match, TRBD1 (5 bases). Germline CDR1 and CDR2: MNHEY and SVGAGI. The length of the CDR3 is 15 residues. The germline V and J ends were trimmed by 4 bases and 3 bases, with 16 bases remaining between them. CDR3 DNA: TGTGCCAGCAGTTCCATAAGGGGTTCTAGCTACGAGCAGTACTTC. Its protein product is CASSSIRGSSYEQYF.

The CDR3 reads CASSLGADTDTQYF. The CDR3 nucleotides are TGTGCCAGCAGCTTAGGTGCGGACACAGATACGCAGTATTTT. The genes are TRBV11-3 and TRBJ2-3, with D unclear. The CDR3 spans 14 residues. Deletions cut 1 base from V and 2 bases from J, with 7 bases between. Germline-derived CDR1 and CDR2 are SGHNT and YENEEA.

By its share, this clone is medium-sized (0.01 to 0.1%). The sample has other DNA sequences that encode this CDR3 too. This chain uses TRBV7-9 with TRBJ1-1; D call uncertain. The CDR3 covers 12 residues. Trimming took 2 bases from V and 0 from J, leaving 1 base between them. From germline, CDR1 is SEHNR and CDR2 FQNEAQ (reference sequence). The CDR3 bases are TGTGCCAGCAGCTTAATGAACACTGAAGCTTTCTTT. Protein: CASSLMNTEAFF.

This chain connects TRBV15 to TRBJ2-2; D is ambiguous. The CDR3 length is 16 residues. With 0 bases removed from V and 0 bases from J, the gap between germline ends came to 8 bases. CDR1 LNHNV and CDR2 YYDKDF come from the germline V gene (reference sequence). CDR3 amino acids: CATSRDQSANTGELFF. The CDR3 nucleotides read TGTGCCACCAGCAGAGATCAGAGCGCGAACACCGGGGAGCTGTTTTTT.

This chain joins TRBV6-5 and TRBJ1-1; D remains unclear. There are 13 residues in the CDR3. With 6 bases removed from V and 8 bases from J, the gap between germline ends came to 16 bases. Looked up from germline, CDR1 is MNHEY and CDR2 is SVGAGI. The CDR3 DNA reads TGTGCCAGCAGCATAAAAGGTGAATTGGAAGCTTTCTTT. Translating gives CASSIKGELEAFF.